This T cell receptor beta chain was documented in a study of T cell responses to AZD1222 COVID-19 vaccine (dated by TCRdb to about 2021). Concerning the study at large: AZD1222 recipients whose second dose came at about 4 weeks and those whose second dose came at about 12 weeks were combined into one group, since spike-specific TCR depth and breadth did not differ between the two schedules. TCR sequencing covered 230 or so trial participants: approximately 200 given two doses of AZD1222 and some 25 given two doses of MenACWY control vaccine. Trial participants were enrolled by age into subgroups of 18-55, 56-69 and 70-plus years, and around 140, 26 and 57 TCR-sequenced participants, respectively, were included in these subgroups. The study at large found these results: Because no day 14 peak-response samples were available, the repertoires could be characterized only after the peak T cell response. The 56-69-year group was small, and its depth increase did not reach significance, likely because of low power. Vaccine-associated CD4 TCRs spanned the whole spike protein, with dominant responses in regions 160-218 and 743-854. Participants were mostly white British, with more females than males. The authors suggested clonal diversity may have been underestimated. After two AZD1222 doses, both the breadth and the depth of spike-specific TCRs were significantly higher than at day 0 and than in MenACWY recipients. Conclusions about previously exposed vaccinees are limited because only six or seven AZD1222 recipients were SARS-CoV-2 seropositive at baseline. Reportedly, close to half of the unique spike-specific TCRs recognized epitopes lying outside the regions that are mutated in the B.1.351 and B.1.1.7 variants.

Sequences SGHRS (CDR1) and YFSETQ (CDR2) are obtained from the germline V gene. Measured from the cysteine to the phenylalanine, the CDR3 is 14 residues long. The kept DNA is CDR3 alone, 42 bases in frame from the first base. V loses 4 bases, J loses 3 bases, and the germline ends lie 14 bases apart. The CDR3 regions of human TCRbeta chains were analyzed by immunosequencing. Per the authors' processing: TCRs in the repertoires were compared against a reference library of SARS-CoV-2-specific TCRs that had been generated with the MIRA antigen-specificity platform. Breadth meant the fraction of unique TCRs that were SARS-CoV-2-associated, whereas depth meant the fraction of total T cells that were SARS-CoV-2-associated. Using the MIRA data, each spike-specific TCR was mapped to the spike region that the TCR reacts to and placed in a CD4 or CD8 class. Log10-transformed breadth and depth values were compared by one-way ANOVA with Sidak's multiple comparisons tests. This is the immuneACCESS table as TCRdb keeps it, with only in-frame sequences that have V and J called. A part of the clones is gone; compared with another copy, unresolved V genes explain less than half, and the rest is unexplained. V and J calls and clone size follow that table, whereas D and trimming were derived from the DNA. This sample lists more than 150,000 clones; around 93% were detected once. The ten largest account for roughly 10% of the sample.

This clone occurred once. Its antigen remains undetermined. It has no much larger one-base neighbor in the sample; base qualities were not kept. The time point label here, explained by the study, means: baseline before first vaccination. Vaccinee samples came from UK trials COV001 and COV002, including a single-blind randomized controlled phase 2/3 trial of AZD1222 (ChAdOx1 nCoV-19) in healthy adults. Trial participant PBMC samples were collected at day 0 and day 28 after the second dose for TCRbeta chain sequencing. Sample: peripheral blood, taken on day 0 of AZD1222 vaccination. This sequence was found in an adult in good health. The chain employs TRBV5-1 and TRBJ2-7, with the D gene uncertain. The CDR3 reads CASSPSLDLYEQYF. The DNA is as follows: TGCGCCAGCAGCCCTAGTCTCGACCTCTACGAGCAGTACTTC.